This record concerns one T cell receptor (beta chain) sequence. These data originate in a study of T cell clones after liver transplantation. CDR1 is MNHEY and CDR2 is SMNVEV in the germline V gene (reference sequence). The CDR3 totals 15 residues. V lost 6 bases to trimming and J lost 5 bases, with 16 bases between them. Sequencing used immunoSEQ multiplex PCR; TCRdb keeps in-frame clones, though not all of them. This repertoire shows around 35,000 clones, around 94% found once; its top ten account for roughly 25%. The TCR sequence derives from a human patient who received a liver transplant. Some T cells here may be from the graft donor. The specimen was CD8+ T cells from blood, collected 12 months after liver transplant. V usage is TRBV27 and J usage is TRBJ1-4, with unresolved D. As DNA, the CDR3 is TGTGCCAGCAGCCCCCGTATGGGGAGAAATGAAAAACTGTTTTTT. Translation: CASSPRMGRNEKLFF. Full variable domain (remainder filled in from reference TRBV27 and TRBJ1-4): EAQVTQNPRYLITVTGKKLTVTCSQNMNHEYMSWYRQDPGLGLRQIYYSMNVEVTDKGDVPEGYKVSRKEKRNFPLILESPSPNQTSLYFCASSPRMGRNEKLFFGSGTQLSVL.